This T cell receptor (beta chain) was sequenced for a study of blood T cell repertoires in COVID-19. Study-level information: Donors in the United States, Italy and Spain gave samples during acute or convalescent COVID-19. PBMCs, B-cell-depleted T cells, or T cells provided the cDNA or gDNA that made up the material.

Original processing methods: Reference gene primers were amplified, and this amplification served to estimate nucleated cell counts. Using immunoSEQ multiplex PCR, the repertoire was profiled, and TCRdb retains in-frame clones only, with some absent. Clonal size and the V and J genes are those of that table, whereas D and trimming came from the DNA. Altogether about 26,000 clones are present, roughly 88% being singletons, with the ten largest covering less than 9%. The CDR3 is 14 residues long. CDR1 and CDR2 from the germline V gene are SGHDN and FVKESK. With V trimmed by 4 bases and J by 2 bases, 5 bases remained unmatched.

The chain is built from TRBV14 and TRBJ2-7; 7 positions match TRBD2. The receptor comes from a human donor in a cohort sampled during active COVID-19. Sequencing used peripheral blood. CDR3 nucleotides: TGTGCCAGCAGCCTGGCGGGAGCCCCCTACGAGCAGTACTTC. Its translation: CASSLAGAPYEQYF.